The 8 T cell receptor beta chains in this list originate from one sample, sequenced in a study of Graves' ophthalmopathy and Graves' hyperthyroidism. Using RNA transcripts, the TCR beta CDR3 regions were amplified. Scientists carried out first-round RT-PCR using HTBI primers and then a second-round multiplex PCR. MiXCR, applied by TCRdb to the multiplex PCR reads, yields one record per CDR3 protein. The table has hundreds of thousands of distinct CDR3 sequences, 20% to 25% seen once; the top ten hold roughly 3.2%. Sequenced input: peripheral blood. The receptors shown here come from a woman between 18 and 29 years old with stable Graves' hyperthyroidism.

This clonotype is a singleton in its sample. This sequence joins TRBV9 and TRBJ2-5; 7 positions agree with TRBD2. The V segment lost 3 bases and the J segment 8 bases; nucleotides outside the gene matches: 10. Germline V gene lookup returns CDR1 SGDLS and CDR2 YYNGEE. This CDR3 is built from 14 residues. The CDR3 sequence is CASSDSSGASTQYF. DNA for the CDR3: TGTGCCAGCAGCGACTCTAGCGGAGCTTCAACCCAGTACTTC.

This clonotype was seen many times. The V and J genes are TRBV19 and TRBJ1-1; D is ambiguous. Per the germline V gene, CDR1 is LNHDA and CDR2 is SQIVND (reference sequence). Trimming left V 3 bases short and J 2 bases short, with 7 bases between. CDR3 size: 13 residues. Written as DNA, the CDR3 is TGTGCCAGTAGTATGGGATTTAACACTGAAGCTTTCTTT. Protein sequence: CASSMGFNTEAFF. Using reference TRBV19 and TRBJ1-1 for the parts outside the CDR3, the full variable domain is DGGITQSPKYLFRKEGQNVTLSCEQNLNHDAMYWYRQDPGQGLRLIYYSQIVNDFQKGDIAEGYSVSREKKESFPLTVTSAQKNPTAFYLCASSMGFNTEAFFGQGTRLTVV.

This clonotype was picked up many times. The chain combines TRBV12-3 or TRBV12-4 with TRBJ1-1; D is possibly TRBD1 (6 bases). V was clipped by 6 bases and J by 5 bases, with 16 bases between them. This CDR3 is 14 amino acids long. The CDR3 region is CASRPKGVGTEAFF. CDR3 DNA sequence: TGTGCCAGCAGACCGAAGGGGGTCGGAACTGAAGCTTTCTTT.

The chain has TRBV18 and TRBJ1-1; D perhaps matches TRBD1 (5 bases). Deletions cut 2 bases from V and 4 bases from J, with 11 bases between. There are 14 residues in the CDR3. The germline V gene encodes CDR1 KGHSH and CDR2 LQKENI. The CDR3 coding sequence is TGTGCCAGCTCACCAGGTCGGACAAGCACTGAAGCTTTCTTT. This encodes CASSPGRTSTEAFF.

This clonotype appeared many times. A junction boundary mismatches the germline segment, possibly from a read error. This chain uses TRBV24-1 with TRBJ2-7; TRBD1 matches 7 bases. Germline V lookup: CDR1 KGHDR, CDR2 SFDVKD. The CDR3 has 14 residues. The CDR3 reads CATSARGQTYGQYF. The CDR3 region has the DNA TGTGCCACCAGTGCAAGGGGACAGACCTACGGGCAGTACTTC.

This clonotype showed up just a few times. DNA of the CDR3: TGTGCCAGCAGCTGGGACCAAACTCTCCCGGGCAATGAGCAGTTCTTC. This codes for CASSWDQTLPGNEQFF. The rearrangement uses TRBV7-9 and TRBJ2-1; D possibly uses TRBD1 or TRBD2 (5 bases each). Germline values: CDR1 SEHNR, CDR2 FQNEAQ (reference sequence). With 4 bases removed from V and 6 bases from J, the gap between germline ends came to 19 bases. This CDR3 has 16 amino acids.

There are many counts of this clonotype. This chain uses TRBV28 with TRBJ1-1, with D perhaps matching TRBD1 (5 bases). This CDR3 contains 14 residues. The V and J ends lost 6 bases and 3 bases respectively, with 14 bases between them. Germline V gives CDR1 MDHEN, CDR2 SYDVKM. The CDR3 loop reads CASSLTGLHTEAFF. The CDR3 nucleotides are TGTGCCAGCAGCCTTACAGGCCTACACACTGAAGCTTTCTTT.

The rearrangement uses TRBV20-1 and TRBJ1-1; 7 bases match TRBD1. The CDR3 totals 13 residues. The trim removed 6 bases at V and 7 bases at J, leaving 11 bases unmatched. Germline V CDR1 and CDR2: DFQATT, SNEGSKA (reference sequence). CDR3 in amino acids: CSAHSFDRVEAFF. CDR3 nucleotides: TGCAGTGCGCACTCCTTTGACAGGGTTGAAGCTTTCTTT.